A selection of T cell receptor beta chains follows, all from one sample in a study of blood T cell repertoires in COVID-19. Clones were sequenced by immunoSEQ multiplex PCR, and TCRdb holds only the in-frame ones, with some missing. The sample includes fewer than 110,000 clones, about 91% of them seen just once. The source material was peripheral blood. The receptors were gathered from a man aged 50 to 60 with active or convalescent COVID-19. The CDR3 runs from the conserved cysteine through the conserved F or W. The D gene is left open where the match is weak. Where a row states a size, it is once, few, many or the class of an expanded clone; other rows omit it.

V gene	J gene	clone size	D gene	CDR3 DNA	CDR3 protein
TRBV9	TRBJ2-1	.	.	TGTGCCAGCAGCGTAGACGGGGTTGAGCAGTTCTTC	CASSVDGVEQFF
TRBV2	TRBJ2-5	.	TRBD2	TGTGCCAGCAGTGTGGGAGGGCAAGAGACCCAGTACTTC	CASSVGGQETQYF
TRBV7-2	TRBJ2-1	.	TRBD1	TGTGCCAGCAGCCCCCGGACAGGGGGCTACAATGAGCAGTTCTTC	CASSPRTGGYNEQFF
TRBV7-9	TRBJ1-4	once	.	TGTGCCAGCAGCTTAGGGGGCCCTAATGAAAAACTGTTTTTT	CASSLGGPNEKLFF
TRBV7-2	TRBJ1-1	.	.	TGTGCCAGCAGCTTTAAGGGAGGAGGCACTGAAGCTTTCTTT	CASSFKGGGTEAFF
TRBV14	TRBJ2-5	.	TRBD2	TGTGCCAGCAGCCGTCATGTCGGACTAGCGGGAGACTTGGAGACCCAGTACTTC	CASSRHVGLAGDLETQYF
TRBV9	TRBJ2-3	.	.	TGTGCCAGCAGCGTAGGGGCAGGTTACACAGATACGCAGTATTTT	CASSVGAGYTDTQYF
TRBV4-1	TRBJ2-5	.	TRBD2	TGCGCCAGCAGCCAAGAAGGGCGGGAGCTAGAGACCCAGTACTTC	CASSQEGRELETQYF
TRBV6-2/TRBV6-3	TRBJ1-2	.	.	TGTGCCAGCAGTTACTCTTTCCCTACTCATGGCTACACCTTC	CASSYSFPTHGYTF
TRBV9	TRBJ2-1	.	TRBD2	TGTGCCAGCAGCCAGCGGGCTAGCGGGAGGAACAATGAGCAGTTCTTC	CASSQRASGRNNEQFF
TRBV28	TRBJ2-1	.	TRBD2	TGTGCCAGCAGTTTTGCGAGCGGGGGATACAATGAGCAGTTCTTC	CASSFASGGYNEQFF
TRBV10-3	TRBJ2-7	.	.	TGTGCCATCAGTGAGTCGCAGGCCGAACCCAACGAGCAGTACTTC	CAISESQAEPNEQYF
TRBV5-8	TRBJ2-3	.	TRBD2	TGTGCCAGCAGCTTGCCGACTAGCGGGTTAGATACGCAGTATTTT	CASSLPTSGLDTQYF
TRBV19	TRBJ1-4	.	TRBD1	TGTGCCAGTAGTAGACGGGCCCACAGGGGTACTAATGAAAAACTGTTTTTT	CASSRRAHRGTNEKLFF
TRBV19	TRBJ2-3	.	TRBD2	TGTGCCAGTAGTGCGGGGACTAGCGGCACAGATACGCAGTATTTT	CASSAGTSGTDTQYF
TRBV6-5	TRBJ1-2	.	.	TGTGCCAGCAGTTACACTAGGGAGGGGGGTGGTGGCTACACCTTC	CASSYTREGGGGYTF
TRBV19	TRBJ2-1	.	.	TGTGCCAGTAGTATCGGGCGGGAAAATGAGCAGTTCTTC	CASSIGRENEQFF
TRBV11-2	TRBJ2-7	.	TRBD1	TGTGCCAGCAGCCCCCGGAACAGGGGCTACGAGCAGTACTTC	CASSPRNRGYEQYF
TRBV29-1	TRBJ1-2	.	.	TGCAGCGTTGTCGAGGCTAACTATGGCTACACCTTC	CSVVEANYGYTF
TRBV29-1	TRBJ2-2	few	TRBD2	TGCAGCGTTGAGGCGGGAGTTGACACCGGGGAGCTGTTTTTT	CSVEAGVDTGELFF
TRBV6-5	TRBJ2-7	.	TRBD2	TGTGCCTCTAGGACTAGCGGGAGTTACGAGCAGTACTTC	CASRTSGSYEQYF
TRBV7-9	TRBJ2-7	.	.	TGTGCCAGCAGCTTAAGTGGCGGGAAAACCTACGAGCAGTACTTC	CASSLSGGKTYEQYF
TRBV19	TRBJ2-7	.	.	TGTGCCAGTAGTTACAGGTCAAGCTCCTACGAGCAGTACTTC	CASSYRSSSYEQYF
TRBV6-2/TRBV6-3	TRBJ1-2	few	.	TGTGCCAGCAGTTACCCGCTGAGGCATGGCTACACCTTC	CASSYPLRHGYTF
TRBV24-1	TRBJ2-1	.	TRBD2	TGTGCCACCAGTGATGCCGGGACTAGCGTGTACAATGAGCAGTTCTTC	CATSDAGTSVYNEQFF
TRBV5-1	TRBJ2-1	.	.	TGCGCCAGCAGCTTGGCCCCAGGGTTAGGCAATGAGCAGTTCTTC	CASSLAPGLGNEQFF
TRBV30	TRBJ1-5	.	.	TGTGCCCTGAAGGTTGCAGGGAGGACTCAGCCCCAGCATTTT	CALKVAGRTQPQHF
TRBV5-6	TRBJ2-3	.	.	TGTGCCAGCAGCTCCCAAGATACGCAGTATTTT	CASSSQDTQYF
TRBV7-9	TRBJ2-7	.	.	TGTGCCAGCGGCCGGGATCCCCTTATTGAGCAGTACTTC	CASGRDPLIEQYF
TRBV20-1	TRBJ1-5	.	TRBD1	TGCAGTGCTGGTGACAGGGGCGGCAATCAGCCCCAGCATTTT	CSAGDRGGNQPQHF
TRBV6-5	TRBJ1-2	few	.	TGTGCCAGCAGACGGCTTAGGGTGGAATCGGGAGGCTACACCTTC	CASRRLRVESGGYTF
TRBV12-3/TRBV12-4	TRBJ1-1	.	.	TGTGCCAGCAGTTTACAAGGGGACACTGAAGCTTTCTTT	CASSLQGDTEAFF
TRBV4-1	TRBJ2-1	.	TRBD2	TGCGCCAGCAGCCACCTGGGACTAGCGGGAGGAGGCAATGAGCAGTTCTTC	CASSHLGLAGGGNEQFF
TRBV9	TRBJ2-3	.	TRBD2	TGTGCCAGCAGCGCACCTAGCGGATCCACAGATACGCAGTATTTT	CASSAPSGSTDTQYF
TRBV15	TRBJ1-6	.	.	TGTGCCACCAGCGGCGGACAAGGGCGTTCACCCCTCCACTTT	CATSGGQGRSPLHF
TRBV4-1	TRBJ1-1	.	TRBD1	TGCGCCAGCAGCCCTAGACAGGGCACTGACGAAGCTTTCTTT	CASSPRQGTDEAFF
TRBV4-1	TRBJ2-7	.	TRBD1	TGCGCCAGCAGCCCGGAGACAGGGTCCTACGAGCAGTACTTC	CASSPETGSYEQYF
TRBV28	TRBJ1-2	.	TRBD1	TGTGCCAGCAGTCTAGAGGGACAGGGGTTAATCTATGGCTACACCTTC	CASSLEGQGLIYGYTF
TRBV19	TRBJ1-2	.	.	TGTGCCAGTAACAGGTTGGACTATGGCTACACCTTC	CASNRLDYGYTF
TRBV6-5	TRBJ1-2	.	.	TGTGCCAGCAGTTACCACGGGCAGGGCAACTATGGCTACACCTTC	CASSYHGQGNYGYTF
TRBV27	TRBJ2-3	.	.	TGTGCCAGCAGTTCGCAGGGAGATACGCAGTATTTT	CASSSQGDTQYF
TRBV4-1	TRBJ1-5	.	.	TGCGCCAGCAGCCAAGAGTTCAGGTTCCTACGACCCCAGCATTTT	CASSQEFRFLRPQHF
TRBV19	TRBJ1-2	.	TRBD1	TGTGCCAGTACCCGGGACAGCAACTATGGCTACACCTTC	CASTRDSNYGYTF
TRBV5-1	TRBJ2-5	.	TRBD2	TGCGCCAGCAGCTTGACTAGCGTGAGGGCCCAGTACTTC	CASSLTSVRAQYF
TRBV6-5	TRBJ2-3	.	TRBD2	TGTGCCAGCAGTTTGCTAGCGGGCCGCACAGATACGCAGTATTTT	CASSLLAGRTDTQYF
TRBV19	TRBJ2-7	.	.	TGTGCCAGTAGTATTGGTACAGGGCGGCACGAGCAGTACTTC	CASSIGTGRHEQYF
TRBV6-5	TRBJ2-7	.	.	TGTGCCAGCAGTTACTCGGGGGCCAGCTCCTACGAGCAGTACTTC	CASSYSGASSYEQYF
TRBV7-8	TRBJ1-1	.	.	TGTGCCAGCAGCTTAGCCCCCGGGGGGAGGGGGGAGGAAGCTTTCTTT	CASSLAPGGRGEEAFF
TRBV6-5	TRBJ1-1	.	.	TGTGCCAGCAGTTTCGAACGGGGCACTGAAGCTTTCTTT	CASSFERGTEAFF